A single sample gave rise to the 23 T cell receptor beta chains below, sequenced in a study of blood T cell repertoires in COVID-19 (dated by TCRdb to between 2020 and 2021). Receptors were amplified or captured by the immunoSEQ multiplex PCR assay. This immuneACCESS table, as held by TCRdb, lists in-frame sequences with V and J called but not all clones. Of the missing ones, under half trace to an unresolved V gene in checked studies; the others have no known cause. The sample profile shows over 130,000 clones; 80% to 90% of them were found once. Clones ranked in the top ten supply approximately 10% of the sample. The specimen was peripheral blood. The source of these receptors is a woman aged 80 or older with acute or convalescent COVID-19.

This clone is a singleton in its sample. This chain links TRBV5-4 with TRBJ2-1; a possible D gene is TRBD2 (6 bases). The CDR3 sequence is 16 residues long. The V gene lost 4 bases and the J gene lost 0 bases, with 14 bases spanning the gap. Germline lookup yields CDR1 SGHNT and CDR2 YYREEE (reference sequence). CDR3 sequence reads: CASSIRTGSSYNEQFF. The CDR3 coding sequence is TGTGCCAGCAGCATCCGGACCGGGAGCTCCTACAATGAGCAGTTCTTC.

V is TRBV2 and J is TRBJ1-2; 7 nucleotides align to TRBD1. The CDR3 runs 15 residues. Germline trimming cut 4 bases from V and 2 bases from J; bases unmatched to any gene: 7. Germline V CDR1 and CDR2: SNHLY, FYNNEI. CDR3 DNA sequence: TGTGCCAGCAGTGTGGGGGTGACAGGGAACTATGGCTACACCTTC. This translates into CASSVGVTGNYGYTF.

In this sample, this clone turned up once. CDR3 coding DNA: TGTGCCAGCAAGATAGGAGGGGACAGTAACTATGGCTACACCTTC. This sequence encodes CASKIGGDSNYGYTF. The rearrangement links TRBV6-5 to TRBJ1-2; 7 positions agree with TRBD1. The CDR3 is 15 amino acids. J was trimmed by 1 base and V by 7 bases; bases with no gene match: 9. The germline V gene has CDR1 MNHEY and CDR2 SVGAGI.

The chain carries TRBV21-1 and TRBJ2-1; no DNA check was done on the table's D call, TRBD1. TRBV21-1 is given as a pseudogene. This CDR3 has 15 residues. CDR3 sequence (DNA): TGTGCCAGCAGCAATGGGACAGGGTTATCCAGTGAGCAGTTCTTC. This translates into CASSNGTGLSSEQFF.

V is TRBV5-8 and J is TRBJ1-2; no reliable D call. CDR1 SGHTS and CDR2 YDEGEE come from the germline V gene. The V end lost 0 bases, the J end lost 1 base, and 7 bases lay between the germline ends. The CDR3 totals 14 residues. CDR3 in amino acids: CASSLAGVNYGYTF. CDR3 DNA: TGTGCCAGCAGCTTGGCCGGAGTTAACTATGGCTACACCTTC.

V is TRBV25-1 and J is TRBJ2-5; possibly TRBD2 for D (6 bases). CDR3 size: 13 residues. Germline CDR1 reads MGHDK; CDR2 reads SYGVNS. Between the trimmed V and J ends, which lost 6 bases and 4 bases, there was a span of 12 bases. The CDR3 here is CASSFGGGETQYF. CDR3 nucleotide sequence: TGTGCCAGCAGCTTTGGGGGAGGAGAGACCCAGTACTTC.

The V call is TRBV19, the J call TRBJ1-6, with TRBD1 matching over 8 bases. Unmatched junction bases numbered 6, after V lost 5 bases and J lost 6 bases. The CDR3 is 15 amino acids. CDR1 is LNHDA, CDR2 SQIVND, per germline (reference sequence). The CDR3 here is CASSAWDRRNSPLHF. CDR3 sequence (DNA): TGTGCCAGTAGTGCCTGGGACAGGCGTAATTCACCCCTCCACTTT.

The rearrangement links TRBV6-1 to TRBJ1-2; 10 nucleotides agree with TRBD1. V trimming: 1 base; J trimming: 4 bases; junction bases outside the gene matches: 6. The CDR3 runs to 16 residues. The V gene's germline CDR1 is MNHNS and CDR2 SASEGT. CDR3 residues: CASSEEGQGGRYGYTF. The CDR3 DNA follows: TGTGCCAGCAGTGAAGAAGGACAGGGGGGCCGCTATGGCTACACCTTC.

The gene calls are TRBV7-2 and TRBJ2-2, with a possible D match to TRBD1 (6 bases). CDR1 and CDR2 from the germline V gene are SGHTA and FQGNSA. The CDR3 contains 14 residues. Trimming took 6 bases from V and 5 from J, leaving 13 bases between them. The DNA of the CDR3 is TGTGCCAGCAGTTTCGGACAGATTACCGGGGAGCTGTTTTTT. This gives the protein CASSFGQITGELFF.

The chain is built from TRBV5-1 and TRBJ2-3; 7 bases are shared with TRBD1. Unmatched junction bases numbered 10, after V lost 2 bases and J lost 4 bases. CDR1 and CDR2 (germline): SGHRS, YFSETQ. The CDR3 sequence is 16 residues long. CDR3 sequence (DNA): TGCGCCAGCAGCTTCCCCCCGGGACAGCGGTCAGATACGCAGTATTTT. This encodes CASSFPPGQRSDTQYF.

This clone has more than one count but fewer than ten. The chain uses TRBV4-2 and TRBJ1-2; D gene ambiguous. The CDR3 consists of 15 residues. The germline gives CDR1 LGHNA, CDR2 YNFKEQ. The ends were cut back, 0 bases at V and 3 bases at J, with 11 bases in the middle. The CDR3 nucleotides read TGTGCCAGCAGCCAAGATCACCCGGTTGACTATGGCTACACCTTC. Translated, it gives CASSQDHPVDYGYTF.

The rearrangement uses TRBV19 and TRBJ1-5; perhaps TRBD1 as D (5 bases). CDR1 LNHDA and CDR2 SQIVND come from the germline V gene (reference sequence). This CDR3 is 14 amino acids long. Trimming pared 4 bases from V and 2 bases from J, leaving 9 bases between. CDR3 nucleotides: TGTGCCAGTAGTAAGGGCAGGGGCAATCAGCCCCAGCATTTT. Translation: CASSKGRGNQPQHF.

This chain connects TRBV7-9 to TRBJ1-5; D uncertain. This CDR3 comprises 17 residues. Germline V CDR1 and CDR2: SEHNR, FQNEAQ (reference sequence). Trimming removed 1 base from V and 1 base from J, with 14 bases in between. The CDR3 DNA reads TGTGCCAGCAGCTTAGGGGCTTCAATTGGGAGCAATCAGCCCCAGCATTTT. It yields the protein CASSLGASIGSNQPQHF.

The chain uses TRBV11-2 and TRBJ1-5; tentative D call: TRBD1 (6 bases). Germline V CDR1 and CDR2: SGHAT, FQNNGV. The CDR3 extends over 14 amino acids. Trimming shortened V by 0 bases and J by 6 bases, and 9 bases separated the two germline ends. CDR3 residues: CASSLDRTVQPQHF. In nucleotides, the CDR3 is TGTGCCAGCAGCTTAGACCGGACAGTTCAGCCCCAGCATTTT.

V gene TRBV2 combines with J gene TRBJ1-2; D gene uncertain. The CDR3 runs 13 residues. CDR1 SNHLY and CDR2 FYNNEI come from the germline V gene. Trimming left V 2 bases short and J 1 base short, with 5 bases between. The CDR3 DNA reads as TGTGCCAGCAGTGAATTCGGTAACTATGGCTACACCTTC. This gives the protein CASSEFGNYGYTF.

The chain has TRBV6-5 and TRBJ1-2, with TRBD1 as a possible D gene (5 bases). V was shortened by 0 bases and J by 4 bases, with 9 bases between the two germline ends. The CDR3 is 14 amino acids. Germline-derived CDR1 and CDR2 are MNHEY and SVGAGI. CDR3 region: CASSYSGGTYGYTF. In DNA, the CDR3 is TGTGCCAGCAGTTACTCGGGGGGTACCTATGGCTACACCTTC.

The chain joins TRBV28 to TRBJ1-2; D might be TRBD1 (5 bases). The CDR3 sequence is 14 residues long. Germline V CDR1 and CDR2: MDHEN, SYDVKM. V was trimmed by 8 bases and J by 2 bases, leaving 15 bases between them. The DNA of the CDR3 is TGTGCCAGCGGGCAGGGTCTGGGGAACTATGGCTACACCTTC. It encodes CASGQGLGNYGYTF.

The chain joins TRBV6-5 to TRBJ1-2, with 8 bases identical to TRBD1. V shed 6 bases, J shed 6 bases, and the junction held 6 bases outside the gene matches. The germline CDR1 and CDR2 sequences are MNHEY and SVGAGI. The CDR3 runs 13 residues. For the CDR3, the DNA is TGTGCCAGCAGAGATCAGGGGGCGAATGGCTACACCTTC. It encodes CASRDQGANGYTF.

The chain has TRBV6-4 and TRBJ1-1; 8 bases map to TRBD1. J was trimmed by 0 bases and V by 8 bases; bases with no gene match: 8. The CDR3 runs 15 residues. The germline CDR1 and CDR2 sequences are MRHNA and SNTAGT. Written as DNA, the CDR3 is TGTGCCAGCGGGGACAGGTTTTTGATGAACACTGAAGCTTTCTTT. Its translation: CASGDRFLMNTEAFF.

The V call is TRBV5-1, the J call TRBJ1-5, with 9 bases matching TRBD1. Per the germline V gene, CDR1 is SGHRS and CDR2 is YFSETQ. With 1 base clipped from V and 7 bases from J, the junction kept 3 bases outside the gene matches. This CDR3 region has 14 residues. CDR3 nucleotides: TGCGCCAGCAGCTTGACAGGGGGCGGCCAGCCCCAGCATTTT. Translating it yields CASSLTGGGQPQHF.

This chain joins TRBV20-1 and TRBJ1-2, with 8 bases matching TRBD1. Germline V gives CDR1 DFQATT, CDR2 SNEGSKA (reference sequence). CDR3 length: 11 amino acids. The CDR3 DNA reads TGCAGGCCTTCAGGGGGCCATGGCTACACCTTC. It encodes CRPSGGHGYTF.

The V call is TRBV2, the J call TRBJ1-4; D not certain. CDR3 length: 16 amino acids. CDR1 is SNHLY, CDR2 FYNNEI, per germline. Trimming left V 6 bases short and J 0 bases short, with 14 bases between. CDR3 DNA: TGTGCCAGCAGCCTCTTTACACCAGCAACTAATGAAAAACTGTTTTTT. Encoded protein: CASSLFTPATNEKLFF. Filled out from reference TRBV2 and TRBJ1-4, the complete variable domain reads EPEVTQTPSHQVTQMGQEVILRCVPISNHLYFYWYRQILGQKVEFLVSFYNNEISEKSEIFDDQFSVERPDGSNFTLKIRSTKLEDSAMYFCASSLFTPATNEKLFFGSGTQLSVL.

The chain carries TRBV6-6 and TRBJ2-5; TRBD2 matches at 9 bases. The J segment lost 1 base and the V segment lost 4 bases, leaving 7 bases of the junction unmatched. CDR1 is MNHNY and CDR2 is SVGAGI in the germline V gene (reference sequence). CDR3 length: 16 residues. The CDR3 region has the DNA TGTGCCAGCAGTTCCTCTAGCGGGGCCAGCCAAGAGACCCAGTACTTC. It yields the protein CASSSSSGASQETQYF.